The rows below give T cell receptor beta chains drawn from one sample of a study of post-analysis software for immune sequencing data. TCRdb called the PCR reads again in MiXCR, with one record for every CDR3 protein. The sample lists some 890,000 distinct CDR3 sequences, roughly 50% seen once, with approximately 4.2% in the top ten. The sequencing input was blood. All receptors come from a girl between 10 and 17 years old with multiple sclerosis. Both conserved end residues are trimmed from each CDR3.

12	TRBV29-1	SVTRDRGWDTQY
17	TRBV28	ASTEGTGGNQLNQETQY
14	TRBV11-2	ASSLGQSTTNEKLF
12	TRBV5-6	ASSPRDRVEKLF
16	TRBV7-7	ASSSGLAGSANTGELF
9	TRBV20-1	SGEGEETQY
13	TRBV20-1	SAREVAGGLYEQY
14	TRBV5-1	VSSLAPVQGLVEQY
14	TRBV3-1	ASSHASGKSTDTQY
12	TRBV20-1	SIDKASGSNEQY
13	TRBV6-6	ASSYSGASGYEQY
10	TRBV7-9	ASGQEGDTQY
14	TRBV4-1	ASSQESPGGSYEQY
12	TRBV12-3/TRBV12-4	ASSLVNKAYGYT
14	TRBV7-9	ASSVAPSSPTDTQY
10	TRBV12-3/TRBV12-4	ASSFLGSPLH
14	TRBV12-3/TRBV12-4	ASSLLLGQGNQPQH
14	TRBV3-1	ASSQGSGPRINEQF
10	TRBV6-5	ASSKDRVIQY
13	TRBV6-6	ASSYQGGGANVLT
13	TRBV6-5	ASSYAGDFSYEQY
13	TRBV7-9	ASSLSGPIYNEQF
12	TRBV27	ASSFLDAQSEQY
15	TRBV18	ASSPPAGSSSTDTQY
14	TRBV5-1	ASSPGGSSNQETQY
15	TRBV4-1	ASSQGPSETETYGYT
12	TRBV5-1	ASSRGTSGYEQY
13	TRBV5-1	ASSRVPGQGREQF
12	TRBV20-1	SATPLSGANVLT
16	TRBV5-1	ASSRGLAGGPYVDEQF
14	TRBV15	ATSRGGGGAREKLF
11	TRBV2	ASSERWGETQY
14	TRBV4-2	ASSQGGSLSSYEQY
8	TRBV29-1	SVAGDGYT
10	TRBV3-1	ASSLGGRAAF
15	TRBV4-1	ASSHLDPGPAGETQY
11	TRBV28	ASGGAGNQPQH
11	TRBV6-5	ASRRQLSTEAF
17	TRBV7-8	ASSLIPVRPGTGDQPQH
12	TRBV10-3	AISLAGGPETQY
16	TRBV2	ASSVIGQGSSANYGYT
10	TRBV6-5	ASSGDFYGYT
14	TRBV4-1	ASSQGLAGDYYEQY
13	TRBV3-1	ASSQAGAGQTEAF
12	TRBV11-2	ASRWRGGTDTQY
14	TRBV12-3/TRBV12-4	ASSGLGGGSSETQY
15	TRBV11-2	ASSSPGTSGRLYEQY
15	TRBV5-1	ASCFGRGAGSADTQY
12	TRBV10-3	AISPGRDSYEQY
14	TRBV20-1	SARRDKAYPGTEAF
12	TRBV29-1	SVGLASSTDTQY
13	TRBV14	ASSQVVGGIYGYT
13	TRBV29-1	SVTGGSSGANVLT
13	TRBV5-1	ASSKDRGLYNEQF
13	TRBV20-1	SACRTSGITDTQY